The next 13 T cell receptor beta chains were all read from a single sample in a study of blood T cell repertoires in COVID-19. The repertoire was sequenced with immunoSEQ multiplex PCR; TCRdb's copy has only in-frame clones and lacks some. The table shows over 50,000 clones, with approximately 88% occurring only once. Sample: peripheral blood. The source is a human donor in a cohort sampled during active COVID-19.

The chain carries TRBV7-2 and TRBJ1-6, with 9 nucleotides matching TRBD1. The V gene end was trimmed by 5 bases and the J gene end by 7 bases; junction bases not matched to a gene: 6. Germline V gene sequence: CDR1 SGHTA, CDR2 FQGNSA. The length of the CDR3 is 15 residues. The CDR3 loop reads CASSPHRGRNSPLHF. The CDR3 DNA follows: TGTGCCAGCAGCCCTCACAGGGGGCGGAATTCACCCCTCCACTTT. The whole variable domain, remainder taken from reference TRBV7-2 and TRBJ1-6, is GAGVSQSPSNKVTEKGKDVELRCDPISGHTALYWYRQSLGQGLEFLIYFQGNSAPDKSGLPSDRFSAERTGGSVSTLTIQRTQQEDSAVYLCASSPHRGRNSPLHFGNGTRLTVT.

The gene calls are TRBV29-1 and TRBJ1-1, with D possibly TRBD1 on 5 matching bases. Trimming took off 7 bases at V and 0 bases at J, with 12 bases between the two ends. The CDR3 contains 13 residues. CDR1 and CDR2 (germline): SQVTM, ANQGSEA. The CDR3 DNA is TGCAGCGGGCTACGGGGGATGAACACTGAAGCTTTCTTT. Translating it yields CSGLRGMNTEAFF.

The chain is built from TRBV6-2 or TRBV6-3 and TRBJ2-1; tentative D call: TRBD1 (5 bases). This CDR3 contains 14 residues. The V gene lost 1 base and the J gene lost 10 bases, with 14 bases spanning the gap. CDR1 is MNHEY, CDR2 SVGEGT, per germline. DNA of the CDR3: TGTGCCAGCAGTTACTGGGGCGGTGACCCCGAGCAGTTCTTC. Its translation: CASSYWGGDPEQFF.

This clone turned up a few times. The chain combines TRBV14 with TRBJ2-3; possible D gene TRBD2, 6 bases. The germline V gene has CDR1 SGHDN and CDR2 FVKESK. The CDR3 runs to 16 residues. V was trimmed by 1 base and J by 4 bases, leaving 15 bases between them. The CDR3 DNA follows: TGTGCCAGCAGCCAAGTGTTTGGCGGAGGGGCAGATACGCAGTATTTT. Amino acid sequence: CASSQVFGGGADTQYF.

V and J are TRBV18 and TRBJ2-7, with D tentatively TRBD2 (5 bases). In germline, CDR1 is KGHSH, CDR2 LQKENI. CDR3 length equals 13 residues. With 2 bases removed from V and 5 bases from J, the gap between germline ends came to 10 bases. CDR3 DNA sequence: TGTGCCAGCTCACCAGGGAGAATCGACGAGCAGTACTTC. It yields the protein CASSPGRIDEQYF.

CDR3 region: CASSWVQSGYTF. The CDR3 coding sequence is TGTGCCAGCAGTTGGGTACAGTCGGGCTACACCTTC. The rearrangement links TRBV12-3 or TRBV12-4 to TRBJ1-2, with unresolved D. V was cut by 4 bases and J by 8 bases, with 11 bases left in between. CDR3 size: 12 residues.

V usage is TRBV28 and J usage is TRBJ2-3; 7 nucleotides agree with TRBD1. The CDR3 has 15 amino acids. Germline V gene lookup returns CDR1 MDHEN and CDR2 SYDVKM. The V segment lost 5 bases and the J segment 6 bases; nucleotides outside the gene matches: 11. CDR3 protein: CASSDPPGQRDTQYF. The DNA of the CDR3 is TGTGCCAGCAGTGACCCCCCGGGACAGAGGGATACGCAGTATTTT.

This clone has more than one count but fewer than ten. The chain uses TRBV12-3 or TRBV12-4 and TRBJ1-2; 7 positions agree with TRBD1. After removal of 7 bases from V and 6 bases from J, the junction contained 8 bases not matched to a gene. CDR3 length: 13 amino acids. CDR3 sequence reads: CASTLGGGDGYTF. The CDR3 nucleotides read TGTGCCAGCACCCTAGGAGGGGGCGATGGCTACACCTTC.

The J gene is TRBJ1-6, the V gene TRBV7-2; 8 bases align to TRBD1. The CDR3 contains 17 residues. The trim removed 5 bases at V and 1 base at J, leaving 7 bases unmatched. Germline-derived CDR1 and CDR2 are SGHTA and FQGNSA. CDR3 amino acids: CASSIGQGRSYNSPLHF. CDR3 bases: TGTGCCAGCAGCATTGGACAGGGAAGGTCCTATAATTCACCCCTCCACTTT.

V usage is TRBV2 and J usage is TRBJ2-1; 9 bases fit TRBD2. Looked up from germline, CDR1 is SNHLY and CDR2 is FYNNEI. The CDR3 has 14 amino acids. V trimming: 8 bases; J trimming: 9 bases; junction bases outside the gene matches: 11. The DNA of the CDR3 is TGTGCCAGCCACCCCCGCGCGGGAGGGGGTGAGCAGTTCTTC. Its translation: CASHPRAGGGEQFF.

V usage is TRBV7-3 and J usage is TRBJ2-5; TRBD1 matches 8 bases. This CDR3 has 14 amino acids. Germline lookup yields CDR1 SGHTA and CDR2 FQGTGA. Unmatched junction bases numbered 5, after V lost 5 bases and J lost 3 bases. Here the CDR3 reads CASSSTGGEETQYF. The CDR3 nucleotides are TGTGCCAGCAGCAGCACAGGGGGTGAAGAGACCCAGTACTTC.

The chain recombines TRBV7-2 with TRBJ2-7; 12 bases are shared with TRBD1. V shed 4 bases and J 6 bases; nucleotides not matched to a gene: 10. There are 16 residues in the CDR3. CDR1 SGHTA and CDR2 FQGNSA come from the germline V gene. The CDR3 nucleotides are TGTGCCAGCAGCTCGAGGGCCGGGACAGGGGGCTCCGAGCAGTACTTC. Translation gives CASSSRAGTGGSEQYF.

This clone turned up a few times. CDR3 protein: CASSLVDVGGSPLHF. The CDR3 DNA reads as TGTGCCAGCAGCTTAGTGGATGTAGGGGGCTCACCCCTCCACTTT. V and J are TRBV7-2 and TRBJ1-6; 7 bases map to TRBD1. V was pared by 1 base and J by 10 bases, with 7 bases of the junction left unmatched. This CDR3 has 15 amino acids. Per germline, CDR1 SGHTA and CDR2 FQGNSA. The full variable domain, with the rest looked up from reference TRBV7-2 and TRBJ1-6, is GAGVSQSPSNKVTEKGKDVELRCDPISGHTALYWYRQSLGQGLEFLIYFQGNSAPDKSGLPSDRFSAERTGGSVSTLTIQRTQQEDSAVYLCASSLVDVGGSPLHFGNGTRLTVT.